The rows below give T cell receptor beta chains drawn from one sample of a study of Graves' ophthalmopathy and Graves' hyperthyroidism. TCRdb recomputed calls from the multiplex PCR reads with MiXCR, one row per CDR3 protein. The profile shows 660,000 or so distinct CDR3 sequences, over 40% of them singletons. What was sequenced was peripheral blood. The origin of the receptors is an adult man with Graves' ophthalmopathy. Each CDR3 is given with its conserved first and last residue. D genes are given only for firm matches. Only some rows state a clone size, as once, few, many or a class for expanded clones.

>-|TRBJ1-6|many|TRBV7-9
TGTGCCAGCCGGGGGGCCGTAAACTCACCCCTCCACTTT
CASRGAVNSPLHF
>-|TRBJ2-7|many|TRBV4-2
TGTGCCAGCAGCCAAGGCCAAGATCGGGGCGAGCAGTACTTC
CASSQGQDRGEQYF
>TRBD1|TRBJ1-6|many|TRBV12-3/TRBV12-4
TGTGCCAGCAGTGAAACCAGACAGGGGTATAATTCACCCCTCCACTTT
CASSETRQGYNSPLHF
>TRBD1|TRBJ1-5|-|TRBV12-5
TGTGCTAGTGGTTTGGACCACCTCGGACAGGTTGATAGCAATCAGCCCCAGCATTTT
CASGLDHLGQVDSNQPQHF
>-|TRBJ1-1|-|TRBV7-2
TGTGCCAGCAGCTTATCAGGTATCGTTAACACTGAAGCTTTCTTT
CASSLSGIVNTEAFF
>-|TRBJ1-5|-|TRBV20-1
TGCAGTGCTAGACCAGGGGACGCCAATCAGCCCCAGCATTTT
CSARPGDANQPQHF
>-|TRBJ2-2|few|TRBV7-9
TGTGCCAGCAGCTCAGGCCTCGGGGGGCTGTTTTTT
CASSSGLGGLFF
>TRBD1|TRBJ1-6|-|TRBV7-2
TGTGCCAGCAGCCTGACAGGGGCGTTCAATTCACCCCTCCACTTT
CASSLTGAFNSPLHF
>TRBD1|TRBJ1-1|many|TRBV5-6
TGTGCCAGCAGGAGGGACAGGGAGAACACTGAAGCTTTCTTT
CASRRDRENTEAFF
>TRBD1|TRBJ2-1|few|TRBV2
TGTGCCAGCATGGGAGACAGGGTAGGGAATGAGCAGTTCTTC
CASMGDRVGNEQFF
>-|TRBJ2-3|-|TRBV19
TGTGCCAGCGATGACAGGAGATACACAGATACGCAGTATTTT
CASDDRRYTDTQYF
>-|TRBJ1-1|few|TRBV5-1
TGCGCCAGCAGCTTGAGGGGTGGTGACATGAACACTGAAGCTTTCTTT
CASSLRGGDMNTEAFF
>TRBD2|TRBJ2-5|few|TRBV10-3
TGTGCCAGCTTGTCGGGGGGTGCTGAGACCCAGTACTTC
CASLSGGAETQYF
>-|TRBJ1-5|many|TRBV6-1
TGTGCCAGCAGTGAATGGGACGTCCAACCTTATAGCAATCAGCCCCAGCATTTT
CASSEWDVQPYSNQPQHF
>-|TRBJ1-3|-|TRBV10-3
TGTGCCATCAGTGAGCAGGGAGTCCAAGACACCATATATTTT
CAISEQGVQDTIYF
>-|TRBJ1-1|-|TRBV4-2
TGTGCCAGCAGCCAGGCCCCTACAGTGAACACTGAAGCTTTCTTT
CASSQAPTVNTEAFF
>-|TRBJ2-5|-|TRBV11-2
TGTGCCAGCAGCTTAGAGATCTCGGGGGACGAGACCCAGTACTTC
CASSLEISGDETQYF
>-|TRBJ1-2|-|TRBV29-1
TGCAGCTTGGATTCCCCAGGTTCCTATGGCTACACCTTC
CSLDSPGSYGYTF
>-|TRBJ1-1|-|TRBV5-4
TGTGCCAGCAGCTTTATTGGTGGGGACACTGAAGCTCTCTTT
CASSFIGGDTEALF
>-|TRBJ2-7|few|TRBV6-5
TGTGCCAGCAGTTACTGGGCGGGGACCGGAGCAGAGCAGTACTTC
CASSYWAGTGAEQYF
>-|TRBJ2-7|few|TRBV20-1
TGCAGTGCTAGAGATCTGGCGGAAAGGGACGGAACCTACGAGCAGTACTTC
CSARDLAERDGTYEQYF
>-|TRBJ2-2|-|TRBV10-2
TGTGCCAGCAGTTTCTATACGAACACCGGGGAGCTGTTTTTT
CASSFYTNTGELFF
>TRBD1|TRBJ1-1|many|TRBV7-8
TGTGCCAGCAGCGCGCCGGGACAGGGCCCTGAAGCTTTCTTT
CASSAPGQGPEAFF
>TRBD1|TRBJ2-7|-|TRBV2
TGTGCCAGCAGTGTTTCGGGACAGGGGGCCTACTACGAGCAGTACTTC
CASSVSGQGAYYEQYF
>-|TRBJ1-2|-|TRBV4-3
TGCGCCAGCAGTTCGACTGTGGCTAACTATGGCTACACCTTC
CASSSTVANYGYTF
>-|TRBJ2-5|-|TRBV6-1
TGTGCCAGCAGTGTCGAGGCGGGCACATACTTC
CASSVEAGTYF
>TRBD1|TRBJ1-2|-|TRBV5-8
TGTGCCAGCAGCGGAAGACAGGGATCGACTAGCTATGGCTACACCTTC
CASSGRQGSTSYGYTF
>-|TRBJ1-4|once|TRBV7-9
TGTGCCAGCAGCTGGACTGGTACTGAAAAACTGTTTTTT
CASSWTGTEKLFF
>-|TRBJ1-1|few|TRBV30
TGTGCCTGGAGTGTACTGAACACTGAAGCTTTCTTT
CAWSVLNTEAFF
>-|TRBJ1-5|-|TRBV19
TGTGCCAGTAGTATCGGCGCGGGGGAAGAGACCCAGCATTTT
CASSIGAGEETQHF
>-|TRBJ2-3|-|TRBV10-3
TGTGCCAGCAGCCAAGGGGGGGCGGGCACAGATACGCAGTATTTT
CASSQGGAGTDTQYF
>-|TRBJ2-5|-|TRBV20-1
TGCAGTGCTACGGCCTCGAGTGGAGCCGGGCAGCCCCAGTACTTC
CSATASSGAGQPQYF
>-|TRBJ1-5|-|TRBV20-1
TGCAGTGCTAGAGCAGCTAGCGGGTCGACACCTAATCAGCCCCAGCATTTT
CSARAASGSTPNQPQHF
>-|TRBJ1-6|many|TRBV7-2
TGTGCCAGCAGCTTAGTGGGGGCCCGGGCGGATTCACCCCTCCACTTT
CASSLVGARADSPLHF
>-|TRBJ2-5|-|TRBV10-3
TGTGCCAGCTCCGTGGGGTTGTGGGAGACCCAGTACTTC
CASSVGLWETQYF
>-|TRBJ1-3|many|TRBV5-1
TGCGCCAGCGTTGGGGAAAACACCATATATTTT
CASVGENTIYF
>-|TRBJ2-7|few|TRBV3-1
TGTGCCAGCAGCCAAGATCTAACGGTCTACGAGCAGTACTTC
CASSQDLTVYEQYF
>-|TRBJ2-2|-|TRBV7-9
TGTGCTAGAAGCTACAGGGCCGGGGAGCTGTTTTTT
CARSYRAGELFF
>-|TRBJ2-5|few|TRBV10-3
TGTGCCAGCAGTTACTCTGAAACGACAGAGACCCAGTACTTC
CASSYSETTETQYF
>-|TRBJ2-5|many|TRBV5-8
TGTGCCAGCAGCTTGGGGACTAACCCGGGGACCCAGTACTTC
CASSLGTNPGTQYF
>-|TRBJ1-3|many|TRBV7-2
TGTGCCAGCGGAGGGGAAGCTGGAAACACCATATATTTT
CASGGEAGNTIYF
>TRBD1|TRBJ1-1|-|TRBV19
TGTGCCAGCAGACCCACAGGGGGCGAAGAAGCTTTCTTT
CASRPTGGEEAFF
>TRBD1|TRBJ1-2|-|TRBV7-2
TGTGCCAGCAGCGTTGATCAGGGGGCGCGTGGCTACACCTTC
CASSVDQGARGYTF
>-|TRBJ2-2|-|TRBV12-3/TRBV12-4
TGTGCCAGCAGTGTTCCGATGAACACCGGGGAGCTGTTTTTT
CASSVPMNTGELFF
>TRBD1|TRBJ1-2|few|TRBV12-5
TGTGCTAGTCGGTTTCAGGGGGCAAGGAACTATGGCTACACCTTC
CASRFQGARNYGYTF
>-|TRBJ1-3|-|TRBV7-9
TGTGCCAGCAGCTTAGCGCGGGAGAAGGTCTCTGGAAACACCATATATTTT
CASSLAREKVSGNTIYF
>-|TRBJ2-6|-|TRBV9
TGTGCCAGCAGCGTAGGTGGCGGGGATGGGGCCAACGTCCTGACTTTC
CASSVGGGDGANVLTF
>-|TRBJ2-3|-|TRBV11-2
TGTGCCAGCAGCCACAAGAGCGAGCGGGCAGATACGCAGTATTTT
CASSHKSERADTQYF
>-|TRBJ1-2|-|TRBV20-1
TGCAGTGCTAGCCGACGGGGATCAGCTAACTATGGCTACACCTTC
CSASRRGSANYGYTF
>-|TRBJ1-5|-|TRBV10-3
TGTGCTACTGCTCAGCCGGATCAGCCCCAGCATTTT
CATAQPDQPQHF
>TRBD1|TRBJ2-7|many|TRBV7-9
TGTGCCAGCAGCTTGACAGGGGGCGTTTACGGGCAGTACTTC
CASSLTGGVYGQYF